This T cell receptor beta chain was sequenced during a study of monozygotic twins with inflammatory bowel disease. A remark on this clonotype: Its antigen is undetermined.

Making cDNA involved eight separate reactions per sample. Molecular identifiers with 6-nucleotide sample barcodes were added during cDNA synthesis via template switching. TCRdb re-analyzed the 5' RACE reads; it lists each CDR3 protein once, without DNA. This sample contains about 450,000 distinct CDR3 sequences. Findings and caveats of the study: For IBD, no single strong associated signal or clonotype was supported.

CDR3 length: 12 amino acids. CDR1 MDHEN and CDR2 SYDVKM come from the germline V gene. This clonotype was obtained from a human donor with ulcerative colitis or Crohn's disease, or a healthy co-twin of an affected twin (not recorded which). The rearrangement links TRBV28 to TRBJ1-1; TCRdb selects TRBD1, and the lack of DNA leaves this call unchecked. Sequencing was carried out using blood. This chain's CDR3 is CASSLGQGRAFF.